The sample holds a few counts of the clone carrying this TCR beta chain. Antigen unknown. Punch biopsies of lesional scalp, plus peripheral blood, were taken from alopecia areata patients. This record comes from a study of CD8+ T cells in alopecia areata. The wider study: Treated patients swallowed 5 to 10 mg of oral tofacitinib twice daily. Tofacitinib was given for 6 to 18 months, then stopped for 6 months. Findings of the study overall: Scalp sequencing also captures normal skin's resident alphabeta T cells.

Investigators isolated RNA and reverse transcribed it into cDNA to act as the sequencing template. Method: immunoSEQ multiplex PCR; TCRdb's copy keeps in-frame clones and lacks some. Among 150,000 to 190,000 clones, 40% to 65% were seen once, and the ten largest hold 15% to 20%. CDR1 SQVTM and CDR2 ANQGSEA come from the germline V gene. The CDR3 sequence is 13 residues long. After removal of 6 bases from V and 8 bases from J, the junction contained 12 bases not matched to a gene. The clonotype was recovered from a human donor with alopecia areata. Here the sequenced sample was CD8+ T cells sorted from blood, taken at week 0. This chain uses TRBV29-1 with TRBJ1-2, with TRBD1 matching 7 bases. The CDR3 reads CSVWTGEGGGYTF. The CDR3 bases are TGCAGCGTCTGGACAGGAGAGGGAGGAGGCTACACCTTC.